The 9 T cell receptor beta chains below were found in one sample sequenced in a study of cytomegalovirus exposure and HLA in healthy donors. Vbeta (60) and Jbeta (13) primers were used in the PCR. Here immunoSEQ multiplex PCR was the method, and the copy in TCRdb shows in-frame clones only, minus some. This table holds 150,000 to 200,000 clones, around 78% found once. Sample: PBMCs. The source of these receptors is a middle-aged woman in good health and CMV-seronegative.

The chain employs TRBV5-4 and TRBJ2-3, with 14 bases aligning to TRBD2. The junction had 10 bases not matched to a gene; V was cut back by 4 bases and J by 6 bases. In germline, CDR1 is SGHNT, CDR2 YYREEE (reference sequence). CDR3 length: 17 amino acids. CDR3 in DNA: TGTGCCAGCAGCAGACCGGGACTAGCGGGAGACGTGGATACGCAGTATTTT. Translated: CASSRPGLAGDVDTQYF.

V gene TRBV19 combines with J gene TRBJ2-7; TRBD2 matches 9 bases. J lost 4 bases, V lost 4 bases, and 8 bases had no gene match. The germline CDR1 and CDR2 sequences are LNHDA and SQIVND (reference sequence). This CDR3 is built from 15 residues. CDR3 sequence reads: CASSKGTSPVYEQYF. The CDR3, as DNA: TGTGCCAGTAGTAAGGGGACTAGCCCAGTGTACGAGCAGTACTTC.

The chain links TRBV27 to TRBJ2-7; the match to TRBD2 covers 8 bases. Germline loops: CDR1 MNHEY, CDR2 SMNVEV (reference sequence). J gave up 4 bases and V 6 bases, and 11 bases lay outside the gene matches. The CDR3 is 15 residues long. The CDR3: CASSGGAHTEYEQYF. The CDR3 DNA is TGTGCCAGCAGCGGGGGGGCTCATACCGAATACGAGCAGTACTTC.

The V and J genes are TRBV7-9 and TRBJ1-1; D uncertain. CDR3 length: 11 amino acids. The V end was cut by 5 bases, the J end by 10 bases, with 11 bases between. CDR1 is SEHNR, CDR2 FQNEAQ, per germline (reference sequence). The CDR3 sequence: CASSPGGGAFF. The CDR3 DNA sequence: TGTGCCAGCAGCCCTGGAGGTGGAGCTTTCTTT.

This clone was seen once. J is TRBJ2-5 and V is TRBV11-3, with 9 bases that match TRBD2. V dropped 5 bases and J dropped 5; count of bases not matched to a gene: 12. This CDR3 is 16 amino acids long. Looked up from germline, CDR1 is SGHNT and CDR2 is YENEEA. The CDR3 loop reads CASSEGAGGPMETQYF. CDR3 DNA: TGTGCCAGCAGCGAGGGAGCGGGAGGTCCTATGGAGACCCAGTACTTC. Using reference TRBV11-3 and TRBJ2-5 for the parts outside the CDR3, the full variable domain is EAGVVQSPRYKIIEKKQPVAFWCNPISGHNTLYWYLQNLGQGPELLIRYENEEAVDDSQLPKDRFSAERLKGVDSTLKIQPAELGDSAVYLCASSEGAGGPMETQYFGPGTRLLVL.

This chain joins TRBV9 and TRBJ2-7, with D maybe TRBD2 (6 bases). V gave up 3 bases and J gave up 3 bases, with 16 bases separating them. CDR3 length equals 15 residues. Germline loops: CDR1 SGDLS, CDR2 YYNGEE. The CDR3 loop is CASSEAGASVYEQYF. The CDR3 DNA is TGTGCCAGCAGCGAGGCCGGGGCTAGCGTCTACGAGCAGTACTTC.

The CDR3 sequence: CASSLGQGIVYEQYF. DNA for the CDR3: TGCGCCAGCAGCTTGGGACAGGGGATTGTCTACGAGCAGTACTTC. The chain uses TRBV5-1 and TRBJ2-7; 8 bases fit TRBD1. The CDR3 consists of 15 residues. The J segment lost 3 bases and the V segment lost 0 bases, leaving 5 bases of the junction unmatched. CDR1 and CDR2 (germline): SGHRS, YFSETQ.

The chain links TRBV15 to TRBJ1-2, with 7 bases aligning to TRBD1. Germline-derived CDR1 and CDR2 are LNHNV and YYDKDF (reference sequence). The CDR3 is made up of 12 amino acids. J was trimmed by 9 bases and V by 4 bases; bases with no gene match: 5. CDR3 sequence (DNA): TGTGCCACCAGCAACCACAGGGGTAGCTACACCTTC. It yields the protein CATSNHRGSYTF.

The rearrangement uses TRBV5-1 and TRBJ2-1, with a possible D match to TRBD2 (5 bases). CDR3 size: 15 residues. The V end was cut by 9 bases, the J end by 7 bases, with 23 bases between. Germline CDR1 reads SGHRS; CDR2 reads YFSETQ. CDR3 in amino acids: CATSPGNSMANEQFF. The CDR3 nucleotides are TGCGCCACCTCGCCGGGAAATTCGATGGCTAATGAGCAGTTCTTC.